The present T cell receptor beta chain was sequenced within a study of metastatic and nonmetastatic thyroid tumors. The overall study: Repertoires of blood and of tissue (tumor or nodule) from malignant and benign thyroid patients were compared.

The CDR3 is 15 residues long. The germline V gene encodes CDR1 SSHAT and CDR2 FNYEAQ (reference sequence). Study outcomes and limitations: It was reportedly found that TCR beta diversity was significantly higher in malignant thyroid tumors than in benign nodules, a difference seen in both blood and tumor samples.

In the original workflow: Construction of a distant-metastasis classifier for papillary thyroid cancer relied on CDR3 differences across clinicopathological groups. From the PCR reads, TCRdb re-called clones with MiXCR. TCRdb, not the authors, supplied the V and J calls. The sample records about 69,000 clones, around 14% being singletons. Of note for this clone: As yet, its antigen is unknown. An end of the junction differs from the germline gene, which may be a read error.

Before thyroid surgery, none of the patients had received any treatment. The sequencing input was blood. The clonotype was recovered from a male donor with papillary thyroid cancer or a benign thyroid nodule (not recorded which). Some clones in this sample may be carry-over from other donors' samples. The chain uses TRBV7-7 and TRBJ2-2, with 7 bases lining up with TRBD1. The DNA for the CDR3 is TGTGCTAGCAGCTTAGGGACAGTCAACACCGGGGAGCTGTTTTTT. As protein: CASSLGTVNTGELFF.